This is a list of T cell receptor beta chains from one sample in a study of T cell repertoires in cytomegalovirus infection. TCRdb reprocessed the reads with MiXCR, giving one entry per CDR3 protein. The table includes approximately 320,000 distinct CDR3 sequences, around a tenth detected once. The sample comprised PBMCs. The receptors were sampled from a human donor in good health (CMV status not recorded). Some clones in this sample may be carry-over from other donors' samples. The conserved cysteine and the conserved F or W are not part of the CDR3 here.

v_call: TRBV7-6
cdr3_length: 12
j_call: TRBJ2-5
cdr3_aa: ASSSPDRGKTQY

v_call: TRBV6-1
cdr3_length: 10
j_call: TRBJ1-1
cdr3_aa: ASSPLRLEAF

v_call: TRBV5-1
cdr3_length: 15
j_call: TRBJ1-2
cdr3_aa: ASEAGSGTGGDYGYT

v_call: TRBV7-2
cdr3_length: 13
j_call: TRBJ2-7
cdr3_aa: ASSRGGGISYEQY

v_call: TRBV28
cdr3_length: 12
j_call: TRBJ2-5
cdr3_aa: ASSKRAGRETQY

v_call: TRBV13
cdr3_length: 12
j_call: TRBJ1-1
cdr3_aa: ASSLIAPNTEAF

v_call: TRBV4-2
cdr3_length: 12
j_call: TRBJ2-1
cdr3_aa: ASSQRTSEGEQF

v_call: TRBV5-6
cdr3_length: 11
j_call: TRBJ2-2
cdr3_aa: ASSLRGAGELF

v_call: TRBV4-2
cdr3_length: 11
j_call: TRBJ2-3
cdr3_aa: ASSRPSGDTQY

v_call: TRBV25-1
cdr3_length: 11
j_call: TRBJ1-2
cdr3_aa: ASSGRGNYGYT

v_call: TRBV19
cdr3_length: 12
j_call: TRBJ2-3
cdr3_aa: ASSIGLGTDTQY

v_call: TRBV2
cdr3_length: 16
j_call: TRBJ1-2
cdr3_aa: ASIRKSDRGLINYGYT

v_call: TRBV7-2
cdr3_length: 14
j_call: TRBJ2-1
cdr3_aa: ASSPQGGPGVNEQF

v_call: TRBV7-2
cdr3_length: 11
j_call: TRBJ1-1
cdr3_aa: ASSLSGGAEAF

v_call: TRBV7-8
cdr3_length: 12
j_call: TRBJ2-7
cdr3_aa: ASSPPEVDYEQY

v_call: TRBV7-2
cdr3_length: 13
j_call: TRBJ2-5
cdr3_aa: ASSLRRGQWETQY

v_call: TRBV4-3
cdr3_length: 15
j_call: TRBJ2-1
cdr3_aa: ASSQDSGTSGRTQQF

v_call: TRBV2
cdr3_length: 11
j_call: TRBJ2-1
cdr3_aa: ASRADRGNEQF

v_call: TRBV3-1
cdr3_length: 16
j_call: TRBJ2-1
cdr3_aa: ASRRTFSSHHLGNEQF

v_call: TRBV12-3/TRBV12-4
cdr3_length: 12
j_call: TRBJ1-3
cdr3_aa: ASSLPISGNTIY

v_call: TRBV7-2
cdr3_length: 13
j_call: TRBJ2-7
cdr3_aa: ASSPQVGAGYEQY

v_call: TRBV7-6
cdr3_length: 12
j_call: TRBJ2-7
cdr3_aa: ASSLLDRPYEQY

v_call: TRBV19
cdr3_length: 13
j_call: TRBJ1-4
cdr3_aa: ASSIRQVFNEKLF

v_call: TRBV12-3/TRBV12-4
cdr3_length: 14
j_call: TRBJ1-5
cdr3_aa: ASSFSGTGRNQPQH

v_call: TRBV11-2
cdr3_length: 13
j_call: TRBJ2-1
cdr3_aa: ASSFAGSSYNEQF

v_call: TRBV2
cdr3_length: 10
j_call: TRBJ2-1
cdr3_aa: ASQGLADEQF

v_call: TRBV25-1
cdr3_length: 12
j_call: TRBJ2-7
cdr3_aa: ASSEWDRGYEQY

v_call: TRBV15
cdr3_length: 11
j_call: TRBJ2-5
cdr3_aa: ATSRGFKETQY

v_call: TRBV4-2
cdr3_length: 16
j_call: TRBJ1-4
cdr3_aa: ASSQDFRISFANEKLF

v_call: TRBV7-2
cdr3_length: 16
j_call: TRBJ2-3
cdr3_aa: ASSLGARGNWGTDTQY

v_call: TRBV29-1
cdr3_length: 15
j_call: TRBJ2-5
cdr3_aa: SPEGLETGKIQETQY

v_call: TRBV7-3
cdr3_length: 14
j_call: TRBJ2-1
cdr3_aa: ASSLGGTQSYNEQF

v_call: TRBV28
cdr3_length: 18
j_call: TRBJ2-2
cdr3_aa: ASSRPGVAGPGEFTGELF

v_call: TRBV6-2/TRBV6-3
cdr3_length: 10
j_call: TRBJ1-1
cdr3_aa: ASSYSIRHAF

v_call: TRBV12-3/TRBV12-4
cdr3_length: 11
j_call: TRBJ1-1
cdr3_aa: ASSLRGVTEAF

v_call: TRBV28
cdr3_length: 10
j_call: TRBJ1-1
cdr3_aa: ASSPYGSTAF

v_call: TRBV7-9
cdr3_length: 15
j_call: TRBJ2-1
cdr3_aa: ASSPFTGGASYNEQF

v_call: TRBV7-2
cdr3_length: 15
j_call: TRBJ2-1
cdr3_aa: ASRFGLAGGLYNEQF

v_call: TRBV6-8
cdr3_length: 11
j_call: TRBJ1-4
cdr3_aa: ASSRLSHEKLF

v_call: TRBV4-2
cdr3_length: 14
j_call: TRBJ1-4
cdr3_aa: ASSQEARAANEKLF